A selection of T cell receptor beta chains follows, all from one sample in a study of shared clonotypes between healthy human individuals. Here immunoSEQ multiplex PCR was the method, and the copy in TCRdb shows in-frame clones only, minus some. This table has roughly 700,000 clones, 74% appearing once. The sequencing sample was made of memory CD4+ T cells sorted from blood. These receptors originate from a woman aged 25 to 39 in good health. The CDR3 runs from the conserved cysteine through the conserved F or W. D genes are given only for firm matches. Clone sizes are given selectively: once, few, many, or a class where the clone is expanded.

cdr3_length: 15
j_call: TRBJ2-5
v_call: TRBV7-2
d_call: .
clone_size: .
cdr3_nt: TGTGCCAGCAGCTTAGTCTTACCTGGGGGGGAGACCCAGTACTTC
cdr3_aa: CASSLVLPGGETQYF

cdr3_length: 14
j_call: TRBJ1-1
v_call: TRBV28
d_call: .
clone_size: .
cdr3_nt: TGTGCCACCACCCCTGGCGGGTTGAACACTGAAGCTTTCTTT
cdr3_aa: CATTPGGLNTEAFF

cdr3_length: 13
j_call: TRBJ2-2
v_call: TRBV7-9
d_call: .
clone_size: .
cdr3_nt: TGTGCCAGCAGCTTACGAGGCACCGGGGAGCTGTTTTTT
cdr3_aa: CASSLRGTGELFF

cdr3_length: 14
j_call: TRBJ2-1
v_call: TRBV7-2
d_call: .
clone_size: .
cdr3_nt: TGTGCCAGCAGCCTCGGAGAGGGGTACAATGAGCAGTTCTTC
cdr3_aa: CASSLGEGYNEQFF

cdr3_length: 17
j_call: TRBJ2-1
v_call: TRBV4-2
d_call: .
clone_size: .
cdr3_nt: TGTGCCAGCAGCCAAGGACATCTCCTCGGGGTCTACAATGAGCAGTTCTTC
cdr3_aa: CASSQGHLLGVYNEQFF

cdr3_length: 13
j_call: TRBJ2-1
v_call: TRBV5-4
d_call: .
clone_size: .
cdr3_nt: TGTGCCAGCAGCACGGGACCCTCCAATGAGCAGTTCTTC
cdr3_aa: CASSTGPSNEQFF

cdr3_length: 16
j_call: TRBJ2-2
v_call: TRBV19
d_call: .
clone_size: .
cdr3_nt: TGTGCCAGTAGTCTCCCCCTCCCGACAAACACCGGGGAGCTGTTTTTT
cdr3_aa: CASSLPLPTNTGELFF

cdr3_length: 13
j_call: TRBJ2-3
v_call: TRBV2
d_call: .
clone_size: few
cdr3_nt: TGTGCCAGCATGCCAGGGGAGACAGATACGCAGTATTTT
cdr3_aa: CASMPGETDTQYF

cdr3_length: 15
j_call: TRBJ2-7
v_call: TRBV7-3
d_call: TRBD2
clone_size: .
cdr3_nt: TGTGCCAGCAGCCCGGGACTAGCGAGCTCCTACGAGCAGTACTTC
cdr3_aa: CASSPGLASSYEQYF

cdr3_length: 13
j_call: TRBJ1-2
v_call: TRBV28
d_call: TRBD1
clone_size: few
cdr3_nt: TGTGCCAGCTGTGGACAGGGGGCTTATGGCTACACCTTC
cdr3_aa: CASCGQGAYGYTF

cdr3_length: 17
j_call: TRBJ2-5
v_call: TRBV27
d_call: TRBD2
clone_size: .
cdr3_nt: TGTGCCAGCAGTGTTAGGAAGAGCGGGAGCAAACAAGAGACCCAGTACTTC
cdr3_aa: CASSVRKSGSKQETQYF

cdr3_length: 13
j_call: TRBJ1-2
v_call: TRBV11-2
d_call: .
clone_size: .
cdr3_nt: TGTGCCAGCAGCCCGCGGGGGTTGGGTGGCTACACCTTC
cdr3_aa: CASSPRGLGGYTF

cdr3_length: 12
j_call: TRBJ2-7
v_call: TRBV5-1
d_call: .
clone_size: .
cdr3_nt: TGCGCCAGCAGCCTGGACTTGGACGAGCAGTACTTC
cdr3_aa: CASSLDLDEQYF

cdr3_length: 13
j_call: TRBJ2-5
v_call: TRBV6-6
d_call: .
clone_size: .
cdr3_nt: TGTGCCAGCAGTTACGGGGTCCAAGAGACCCAGTACTTC
cdr3_aa: CASSYGVQETQYF

cdr3_length: 12
j_call: TRBJ1-1
v_call: TRBV11-2
d_call: .
clone_size: .
cdr3_nt: TGTGCCAGCAGCTTAGATCTCCTGGAAGCTTTCTTT
cdr3_aa: CASSLDLLEAFF

cdr3_length: 14
j_call: TRBJ2-7
v_call: TRBV29-1
d_call: TRBD1
clone_size: once
cdr3_nt: TGCAGCGTTGCAAGACAGGGGGAGTACTACGAGCAGTACTTC
cdr3_aa: CSVARQGEYYEQYF

cdr3_length: 15
j_call: TRBJ1-2
v_call: TRBV5-4
d_call: .
clone_size: .
cdr3_nt: TGTGCCAGCAGCTTGGCTCTTCTACAGGGCAGGGGCTACACCTTC
cdr3_aa: CASSLALLQGRGYTF

cdr3_length: 15
j_call: TRBJ2-7
v_call: TRBV4-2
d_call: TRBD2
clone_size: once
cdr3_nt: TGTGCCAGCAGCCCGAGCGGGAGGGCCAGCGACGAGCAGTACTTC
cdr3_aa: CASSPSGRASDEQYF

cdr3_length: 13
j_call: TRBJ2-7
v_call: TRBV28
d_call: .
clone_size: .
cdr3_nt: TGTGCCAGCACCACCAGGGTTCCCTACGAGCAGTACTTC
cdr3_aa: CASTTRVPYEQYF

cdr3_length: 13
j_call: TRBJ2-7
v_call: TRBV27
d_call: .
clone_size: .
cdr3_nt: TGTGCCAGCAGCCCCCAGGACGTTACGTCTCAGTACTTC
cdr3_aa: CASSPQDVTSQYF

cdr3_length: 15
j_call: TRBJ2-7
v_call: TRBV29-1
d_call: .
clone_size: many
cdr3_nt: TGCAGCGTCCTGTCCGGGACCGATATAGCCTACGAGCAGTACTTC
cdr3_aa: CSVLSGTDIAYEQYF

cdr3_length: 14
j_call: TRBJ2-3
v_call: TRBV11-1
d_call: .
clone_size: .
cdr3_nt: TGTGCCAGCTTGGATCCTCGGCGAGCAGATACGCAGTATTTT
cdr3_aa: CASLDPRRADTQYF

cdr3_length: 13
j_call: TRBJ1-1
v_call: TRBV6-6
d_call: TRBD1
clone_size: .
cdr3_nt: TGTGCCAGCAACTTGGACAGGGCGGGTGAAGCTTTCTTT
cdr3_aa: CASNLDRAGEAFF

cdr3_length: 15
j_call: TRBJ2-7
v_call: TRBV9
d_call: .
clone_size: .
cdr3_nt: TGTGCCAGCAGCGTAGCGCTGGCGTCTCTACATGAGCAGTACTTC
cdr3_aa: CASSVALASLHEQYF

cdr3_length: 13
j_call: TRBJ2-2
v_call: TRBV11-3
d_call: .
clone_size: .
cdr3_nt: TGTGCCAGCAGCTTAGATTTTCTCGGGGAGCTGTTTTTT
cdr3_aa: CASSLDFLGELFF

cdr3_length: 16
j_call: TRBJ2-3
v_call: TRBV5-1
d_call: .
clone_size: .
cdr3_nt: TGCGCCAGCAGCGAGCGCGGGGATGCTAGCACAGATACGCAGTATTTT
cdr3_aa: CASSERGDASTDTQYF

cdr3_length: 15
j_call: TRBJ1-5
v_call: TRBV5-5
d_call: TRBD1
clone_size: .
cdr3_nt: TGTGCCAGCAGCAGGACAGGGTTGGGCGATCAGCCCCAGCATTTT
cdr3_aa: CASSRTGLGDQPQHF

cdr3_length: 18
j_call: TRBJ2-6
v_call: TRBV4-1
d_call: .
clone_size: .
cdr3_nt: TGCGCCAGCAGCCAAGAGGGGGGTAGGGTGGATGGGGCCAACGTCCTGACTTTC
cdr3_aa: CASSQEGGRVDGANVLTF

cdr3_length: 13
j_call: TRBJ2-1
v_call: TRBV19
d_call: .
clone_size: once
cdr3_nt: TGTGCCAGTAGTATATCCAGGGTCAATGAGCAGTTCTTC
cdr3_aa: CASSISRVNEQFF

cdr3_length: 15
j_call: TRBJ2-2
v_call: TRBV19
d_call: TRBD2
clone_size: .
cdr3_nt: TGTGCCAGTGGAGGCCTAGCGGCGAACACCGGGGAGCTGTTTTTT
cdr3_aa: CASGGLAANTGELFF

cdr3_length: 16
j_call: TRBJ1-6
v_call: TRBV7-8
d_call: TRBD1
clone_size: .
cdr3_nt: TGTGCCAGCAGCTTAGCCTCCGGGACAGATAATTCACCCCTCCACTTT
cdr3_aa: CASSLASGTDNSPLHF

cdr3_length: 11
j_call: TRBJ1-1
v_call: TRBV2
d_call: .
clone_size: .
cdr3_nt: TGTGCCAGCACCCTTACCACTGAAGCTTTCTTT
cdr3_aa: CASTLTTEAFF

cdr3_length: 16
j_call: TRBJ2-3
v_call: TRBV27
d_call: TRBD2
clone_size: few
cdr3_nt: TGTGCCAGCAGTTCCCCCAGCGGGAGGGCCGGAGATACGCAGTATTTT
cdr3_aa: CASSSPSGRAGDTQYF

cdr3_length: 15
j_call: TRBJ1-5
v_call: TRBV4-1
d_call: .
clone_size: many
cdr3_nt: TGCGCCAGCAGCCAAGATCCGACTGCCTCCCTTCCCCAGCATTTT
cdr3_aa: CASSQDPTASLPQHF

cdr3_length: 14
j_call: TRBJ1-2
v_call: TRBV29-1
d_call: .
clone_size: .
cdr3_nt: TGCAGCGTTGAAGAAGTACTGGGTGGATCTGGCTACACCTTC
cdr3_aa: CSVEEVLGGSGYTF

cdr3_length: 15
j_call: TRBJ1-3
v_call: TRBV2
d_call: .
clone_size: few
cdr3_nt: TGTGCCAGCCAAGACAGACCTTTCTCTGGAAACACCATATATTTT
cdr3_aa: CASQDRPFSGNTIYF

cdr3_length: 13
j_call: TRBJ2-4
v_call: TRBV28
d_call: .
clone_size: .
cdr3_nt: TGTGCCAGCAGTTTCTGGCAAAAAAACATTCAGTACTTC
cdr3_aa: CASSFWQKNIQYF

cdr3_length: 12
j_call: TRBJ1-1
v_call: TRBV29-1
d_call: TRBD1
clone_size: .
cdr3_nt: TGCAGCGTTAGGCAGGGGGCTCATGAAGCTTTCTTT
cdr3_aa: CSVRQGAHEAFF

cdr3_length: 14
j_call: TRBJ2-2
v_call: TRBV5-1
d_call: TRBD1
clone_size: few
cdr3_nt: TGCGCCAGCAGCCCGGGACAGGACACCGGGGAGCTGTTTTTT
cdr3_aa: CASSPGQDTGELFF

cdr3_length: 15
j_call: TRBJ1-2
v_call: TRBV6-1
d_call: .
clone_size: .
cdr3_nt: TGTGCCAGCAGAGAGTGGCGGAGGCCTAACTATGGCTACACCTTC
cdr3_aa: CASREWRRPNYGYTF

cdr3_length: 13
j_call: TRBJ1-4
v_call: TRBV29-1
d_call: .
clone_size: .
cdr3_nt: TGCAGCGTTCAACAGGGCGCAAAGACAAAACTGTTTTTT
cdr3_aa: CSVQQGAKTKLFF

cdr3_length: 15
j_call: TRBJ1-1
v_call: TRBV7-9
d_call: .
clone_size: .
cdr3_nt: TGTGCCAGCAGCCTAGTCAGGGAGATGAACACTGAAGCTTTCTTT
cdr3_aa: CASSLVREMNTEAFF

cdr3_length: 16
j_call: TRBJ2-1
v_call: TRBV19
d_call: TRBD2
clone_size: medium-sized
cdr3_nt: TGTGCCAGTAGTATTAGGCTAGCGGGAGAATACAATGAGCAGTTCTTC
cdr3_aa: CASSIRLAGEYNEQFF

cdr3_length: 12
j_call: TRBJ2-5
v_call: TRBV29-1
d_call: TRBD2
clone_size: .
cdr3_nt: TGCAGCGTGGGTAGCGGGGGAGAGACCCAGTACTTC
cdr3_aa: CSVGSGGETQYF

cdr3_length: 14
j_call: TRBJ2-2
v_call: TRBV2
d_call: .
clone_size: many
cdr3_nt: TGTGCCAGCAGTCTCAGCGGTAACACCGGGGAGCTGTTTTTT
cdr3_aa: CASSLSGNTGELFF

cdr3_length: 15
j_call: TRBJ2-2
v_call: TRBV19
d_call: .
clone_size: .
cdr3_nt: TGTGCCAGCACCCCGGGGAGCGTTAACACCGGGGAGCTGTTTTTT
cdr3_aa: CASTPGSVNTGELFF

cdr3_length: 15
j_call: TRBJ2-5
v_call: TRBV6-1
d_call: TRBD1
clone_size: .
cdr3_nt: TGTGCCAGCAGTGATCAGGGGGCCGGCCAAGAGACCCAGTACTTC
cdr3_aa: CASSDQGAGQETQYF

cdr3_length: 13
j_call: TRBJ2-3
v_call: TRBV7-2
d_call: TRBD2
clone_size: .
cdr3_nt: TGTGCCAGCAGCTTAGGACCGGGACTACGAACGTATTTT
cdr3_aa: CASSLGPGLRTYF

cdr3_length: 15
j_call: TRBJ2-7
v_call: TRBV28
d_call: .
clone_size: .
cdr3_nt: TGTGCCAGCAGCGTGGTCGCGGGCCACTCCTACGAGCAGTACTTC
cdr3_aa: CASSVVAGHSYEQYF

cdr3_length: 13
j_call: TRBJ1-1
v_call: TRBV5-1
d_call: .
clone_size: once
cdr3_nt: TGCGCCAGCAGCTCGTCCCCTGACAGAGAAGCTTTCTTT
cdr3_aa: CASSSSPDREAFF

cdr3_length: 11
j_call: TRBJ1-1
v_call: TRBV20-1
d_call: .
clone_size: .
cdr3_nt: TGCAGTGCCCGAAAGAACACTGAAGCTTTCTTT
cdr3_aa: CSARKNTEAFF

cdr3_length: 15
j_call: TRBJ1-1
v_call: TRBV19
d_call: TRBD1
clone_size: .
cdr3_nt: TGTGCCAGTAGTATAGTACGCGGGGGACAGGGTACAGCTTTCTTT
cdr3_aa: CASSIVRGGQGTAFF

cdr3_length: 14
j_call: TRBJ2-3
v_call: TRBV19
d_call: .
clone_size: .
cdr3_nt: TGTGCCAGTAGTATATCCAGGGGCGCAGATACGCAGTATTTT
cdr3_aa: CASSISRGADTQYF

cdr3_length: 15
j_call: TRBJ2-7
v_call: TRBV6-1
d_call: TRBD2
clone_size: .
cdr3_nt: TGTGCCAGCAACCCCGGGCTAGCGGGAGTGGGCGAGCAGTACTTC
cdr3_aa: CASNPGLAGVGEQYF

cdr3_length: 15
j_call: TRBJ2-1
v_call: TRBV19
d_call: .
clone_size: many
cdr3_nt: TGTGCCAGTAGTCCGGCGACTGGGGACTACAATGAGCAGTTCTTC
cdr3_aa: CASSPATGDYNEQFF

cdr3_length: 16
j_call: TRBJ2-1
v_call: TRBV11-2
d_call: TRBD2
clone_size: .
cdr3_nt: TGTGCCAGCAGCTTAGGAGTGGCGGGAGGTAGGTATGAGCAGTTCTTC
cdr3_aa: CASSLGVAGGRYEQFF

cdr3_length: 14
j_call: TRBJ2-1
v_call: TRBV7-6
d_call: .
clone_size: .
cdr3_nt: TGTGCCAGCAGCTTAGCAGGGAATCACAATGAGCAGTTCTTC
cdr3_aa: CASSLAGNHNEQFF

cdr3_length: 13
j_call: TRBJ2-1
v_call: TRBV7-3
d_call: .
clone_size: few
cdr3_nt: TGTGCCAGCAGCCAGAACACAGGGACTAAGCAGTTCTTC
cdr3_aa: CASSQNTGTKQFF

cdr3_length: 14
j_call: TRBJ2-1
v_call: TRBV5-1
d_call: .
clone_size: few
cdr3_nt: TGCGCCAGCAGCTTGGAGGCGGCCTACAATGAGCAGTTCTTC
cdr3_aa: CASSLEAAYNEQFF